These 29 T cell receptor beta chains were sequenced from one sample in a study of shared clonotypes between healthy human individuals (dated by TCRdb to 2019 to 2021). The library was produced with the immunoSEQ multiplex PCR assay. In TCRdb, the immuneACCESS table is reduced to in-frame sequences with V and J assigned. These tables do not hold every clone; where another copy was compared, an unresolved V gene accounts for under half, and the others remain unexplained. The table for this sample lists 400,000 to 600,000 clones; around 79% of them were counted only once. The ten largest clones represent approximately 13% of the sample. Sample: PBMCs. The receptors come from a woman aged 35 to 49 in good health. Some clones in this sample may be carry-over from other donors' samples.

This rearrangement joins TRBV30 to TRBJ1-2; TRBD1 matches at 7 bases. The length of the CDR3 is 12 residues. Germline values: CDR1 GTSNPN, CDR2 SVGIG (reference sequence). V lost 3 bases to trimming and J lost 6 bases; unmatched junction nucleotides: 4. The CDR3 loop is CAWSRQGDGYTF. CDR3 DNA: TGTGCCTGGAGCCGACAGGGTGATGGCTACACCTTC.

The chain uses TRBV7-9 and TRBJ2-1; TRBD2 matches at 10 bases. CDR1 and CDR2 (germline): SEHNR, FQNEAQ (reference sequence). Trimming removed 1 base from V and 6 bases from J; junction bases left unmatched: 3. The CDR3 consists of 15 residues. CDR3 in amino acids: CASSLGSGRINEQFF. The CDR3 coding sequence is TGTGCCAGCAGCTTAGGTAGCGGGAGGATCAATGAGCAGTTCTTC.

The chain recombines TRBV15 with TRBJ1-4, with D perhaps TRBD1 (6 bases). The CDR3 is 17 amino acids. CDR1 and CDR2 (germline): LNHNV, YYDKDF (reference sequence). V gave up 5 bases and J gave up 2 bases, with 18 bases separating them. The CDR3: CATSFKRGAGTNEKLFF. CDR3 sequence (DNA): TGTGCCACCAGCTTCAAGAGGGGGGCAGGGACTAATGAAAAACTGTTTTTT.

The gene calls are TRBV19 and TRBJ2-1; 10 bases map to TRBD2. Germline trimming cut 7 bases from V and 9 bases from J; bases unmatched to any gene: 15. In germline, CDR1 is LNHDA, CDR2 SQIVND (reference sequence). The CDR3 runs to 16 residues. The DNA for the CDR3 is TGTGCCAGTAAAAAGGACTCTAGCGGGGGTTCCACTGAGCAGTTCTTC. It yields the protein CASKKDSSGGSTEQFF.

This clone was counted a few times. The V call is TRBV9, the J call TRBJ1-2; 10 bases line up with TRBD1. After removal of 0 bases from V and 8 bases from J, the junction contained 7 bases not matched to a gene. Per germline, CDR1 SGDLS and CDR2 YYNGEE. The CDR3 covers 15 residues. The CDR3 reads CASSVVGTGENGYTF. Here the CDR3 DNA reads TGTGCCAGCAGCGTAGTTGGGACAGGGGAGAACGGCTACACCTTC.

The CDR3 sequence is CASSPRGQRDTEAFF. The CDR3 DNA is TGCGCCAGCAGCCCTAGGGGACAGAGGGACACTGAAGCTTTCTTT. The chain is built from TRBV5-1 and TRBJ1-1; 7 positions agree with TRBD1. The CDR3 is 15 residues long. Germline CDR1 reads SGHRS; CDR2 reads YFSETQ. The trim removed 4 bases at V and 3 bases at J, leaving 9 bases unmatched. Based on the CDR3 plus reference TRBV5-1 and TRBJ1-1, the full variable domain is KAGVTQTPRYLIKTRGQQVTLSCSPISGHRSVSWYQQTPGQGLQFLFEYFSETQRNKGNFPGRFSGRQFSNSRSEMNVSTLELGDSALYLCASSPRGQRDTEAFFGQGTRLTVV.

The V gene is TRBV15, the J gene TRBJ1-4; 7 bases match TRBD1. Per germline, CDR1 LNHNV and CDR2 YYDKDF (reference sequence). CDR3 size: 15 residues. V was clipped by 0 bases and J by 3 bases; unmatched bases: 1. The CDR3 loop reads CATSRDRGANEKLFF. The DNA for the CDR3 is TGTGCCACCAGCAGAGACAGGGGGGCTAATGAAAAACTGTTTTTT.

This clone occurred once. The V and J genes are TRBV5-1 and TRBJ1-2, with 12 bases fitting TRBD1. The V gene's germline CDR1 is SGHRS and CDR2 YFSETQ. V shed 2 bases, J shed 5 bases, and the junction held 10 bases outside the gene matches. The CDR3 has 17 amino acids. The DNA of the CDR3 is TGCGCCAGCAGCTTACGGGACAGGGGGCTTAATTTTTATGGCTACACCTTC. Encoded protein: CASSLRDRGLNFYGYTF.

This chain connects TRBV28 to TRBJ1-4, with 7 positions matching TRBD1. Germline loops: CDR1 MDHEN, CDR2 SYDVKM. Trimming cost V 4 bases and J 1 base; bases outside gene matches: 9. This CDR3 contains 17 residues. The CDR3 sequence: CASSSMTRGGTNEKLFF. The CDR3 DNA sequence: TGTGCCAGCAGTTCGATGACCAGGGGGGGAACTAATGAAAAACTGTTTTTT.

This clone was counted a few times. This chain joins TRBV11-2 and TRBJ1-1; D is ambiguous. The germline V and J ends were trimmed by 4 bases and 1 base, with 7 bases remaining between them. Germline-derived CDR1 and CDR2 are SGHAT and FQNNGV. The CDR3 is made up of 13 amino acids. This chain's CDR3 is CASSSQRNTEAFF. In nucleotides, the CDR3 is TGTGCCAGCAGCTCACAACGGAACACTGAAGCTTTCTTT. Looking up the rest from reference TRBV11-2 and TRBJ1-1 gives the full variable domain: EAGVAQSPRYKIIEKRQSVAFWCNPISGHATLYWYQQILGQGPKLLIQFQNNGVVDDSQLPKDRFSAERLKGVDSTLKIQPAKLEDSAVYLCASSSQRNTEAFFGQGTRLTVV.

The V and J genes are TRBV7-8 and TRBJ2-1; 7 bases are shared with TRBD2. Germline loops: CDR1 SGHVS, CDR2 FQNEAQ. V gave up 1 base and J gave up 10 bases; unmatched junction bases: 16. This CDR3 has 17 residues. CDR3 sequence (DNA): TGTGCCAGCAGCTTAGGTCGGGCGGAGCGGGGTTTAGGGGAGCAGTTCTTC. Translated, it gives CASSLGRAERGLGEQFF. The whole variable domain, filled in from reference TRBV7-8 and TRBJ2-1, reads GAGVSQSPRYKVAKRGQDVALRCDPISGHVSLFWYQQALGQGPEFLTYFQNEAQLDKSGLPSDRFFAERPEGSVSTLKIQRTQQEDSAVYLCASSLGRAERGLGEQFFGPGTRLTVL.

J is TRBJ2-1 and V is TRBV6-6; D possibly corresponds to TRBD2 (6 bases). The CDR3 covers 10 residues. Trimming removed 5 bases at V and 16 bases at J, with 12 bases between. Per germline, CDR1 MNHNY and CDR2 SVGAGI (reference sequence). The CDR3, as DNA: TGTGCCAGCAGTGCTAGCGTTCACTTCTTC. Protein sequence: CASSASVHFF.

This clone was found once. The CDR3 loop is CASRGQGRLNTEAFF. In DNA, the CDR3 is TGTGCCAGCAGGGGACAGGGACGGTTGAACACTGAAGCTTTCTTT. This chain links TRBV6-6 with TRBJ1-1; 9 bases match TRBD1. The CDR3 has 15 amino acids. CDR1 is MNHNY, CDR2 SVGAGI, per germline (reference sequence). Losses at the gene ends were 6 bases for V and 0 bases for J; bases not matched to a gene: 5.

The chain employs TRBV5-1 and TRBJ2-4; tentatively, D is TRBD2 (6 bases). Deletions cut 0 bases from V and 7 bases from J, with 17 bases between. The CDR3 contains 16 residues. Germline assignment: CDR1 SGHRS and CDR2 YFSETQ. The CDR3 DNA is TGCGCCAGCAGCTTGGGGCAGGGTGGACTACTTAACATTCAGTACTTC. Translating gives CASSLGQGGLLNIQYF.

Remarks on this clone: Its ends do not fully match the called genes, so a read error is possible. The J gene is TRBJ1-3, the V gene TRBV7-9; weak D call: TRBD1 (5 bases). The CDR3 is made up of 13 amino acids. In germline, CDR1 is SEHNR, CDR2 FQNEAQ (reference sequence). CDR3 region: CASSLGVGSTIYF. CDR3 in DNA: TGTGCCAGCAGCTTGGGGGTTGGAAGCACCATATATTTT. Drawing the rest from reference TRBV7-9 and TRBJ1-3, the complete variable domain is DTGVSQNPRHKITKRGQNVTFRCDPISEHNRLYWYRQTLGQGPEFLTYFQNEAQLEKSRLLSDRFSAERPKGSFSTLEIQRTEQGDSAMYLCASSLGVGSTIYFGEGSWLTVV.

This chain joins TRBV6-6 and TRBJ1-1, with D perhaps TRBD1 (6 bases). The CDR3 is 13 amino acids. V was trimmed by 6 bases and J by 2 bases, leaving 10 bases between them. Germline V CDR1 and CDR2: MNHNY, SVGAGI (reference sequence). The CDR3 reads CASSPQGNTEAFF. DNA of the CDR3: TGTGCCAGCAGCCCACAGGGAAACACTGAAGCTTTCTTT.

The rearrangement joins TRBV14 to TRBJ2-1; 11 bases align to TRBD2. This CDR3 has 15 amino acids. The trim removed 1 base at V and 9 bases at J, leaving 5 bases unmatched. Germline CDR1 is SGHDN and CDR2 is FVKESK. CDR3 DNA: TGTGCCAGCAGCCAAGGTAGCGGGAGGGCCCGTGAGCAGTTCTTC. It specifies CASSQGSGRAREQFF. The complete variable domain, with remaining parts taken from reference TRBV14 and TRBJ2-1, reads EAGVTQFPSHSVIEKGQTVTLRCDPISGHDNLYWYRRVMGKEIKFLLHFVKESKQDESGMPNNRFLAERTGGTYSTLKVQPAELEDSGVYFCASSQGSGRAREQFFGPGTRLTVL.

In its sample, this clone was seen a few times. The CDR3 DNA is TGTGCCAGCTCAACCGCTGGGACTCCCTACGAGCAGTACTTC. Residues: CASSTAGTPYEQYF. The chain has TRBV18 and TRBJ2-7; maybe TRBD2 (6 bases). The CDR3 is 14 residues long. Germline V gene lookup returns CDR1 KGHSH and CDR2 LQKENI. V lost 5 bases to trimming and J lost 2 bases, with 13 bases between them.

The rearrangement joins TRBV7-8 to TRBJ2-3, with D perhaps TRBD1 (6 bases). The germline gives CDR1 SGHVS, CDR2 FQNEAQ. There are 13 residues in the CDR3. Trimming removed 4 bases from V and 8 bases from J, with 13 bases in between. CDR3 residues: CASSWDPRGTQYF. The DNA of the CDR3 is TGTGCCAGCAGCTGGGACCCCAGGGGTACGCAGTATTTT.

This chain joins TRBV5-1 and TRBJ2-3; 8 bases map to TRBD2. V lost 3 bases, J lost 10 bases, and 13 bases stayed unmatched. CDR3 size: 15 residues. Per the germline V gene, CDR1 is SGHRS and CDR2 is YFSETQ. The CDR3 is CASSSNPGLEAAQYF. Here the CDR3 DNA reads TGCGCCAGCAGCTCGAACCCGGGACTAGAGGCTGCGCAGTATTTT.

The chain links TRBV7-9 to TRBJ2-3; D uncertain. Looked up from germline, CDR1 is SEHNR and CDR2 is FQNEAQ (reference sequence). The V end was cut by 4 bases, the J end by 1 base, with 6 bases between. The CDR3 spans 13 residues. CDR3 residues: CASSWKGTDTQYF. DNA for the CDR3: TGTGCCAGCAGCTGGAAAGGCACAGATACGCAGTATTTT.

At least ten counts were recorded for this clone. The chain joins TRBV7-2 to TRBJ2-3, with a tentative D call TRBD1 (6 bases). Trimming pared 3 bases from V and 6 bases from J, leaving 10 bases between. The CDR3 contains 13 residues. Germline values: CDR1 SGHTA, CDR2 FQGNSA. The CDR3 region is CASSFAQGDTQYF. As DNA, the CDR3 is TGTGCCAGCAGCTTTGCTCAGGGGGATACGCAGTATTTT.

The genes are TRBV6-4 and TRBJ2-1, with TRBD2 matching over 8 bases. Germline CDR1 is MRHNA and CDR2 is SNTAGT. This CDR3 is built from 15 residues. V shed 8 bases and J 5 bases; nucleotides not matched to a gene: 11. This CDR3 reads CASAPTAGDHNEQFF. The CDR3 region has the DNA TGTGCCAGCGCCCCCACAGCGGGAGACCACAATGAGCAGTTCTTC.

The rearrangement joins TRBV30 to TRBJ1-3; the match to TRBD1 covers 7 bases. After removal of 7 bases from V and 7 bases from J, the junction contained 4 bases not matched to a gene. The CDR3 length is 11 residues. Germline CDR1 GTSNPN, CDR2 SVGIG (reference sequence). The CDR3 sequence is CAYPDRNTIYF. CDR3 coding DNA: TGTGCCTATCCGGACAGGAACACCATATATTTT.

DNA of the CDR3: TGTGCCAGCAGTTACTTTGGGGGGTGGGAGACCGGGGAGCTGTTTTTT. It yields the protein CASSYFGGWETGELFF. The V call is TRBV6-5, the J call TRBJ2-2; possibly TRBD2 for D (6 bases). V was trimmed by 1 base and J by 5 bases, leaving 14 bases between them. Germline CDR1 MNHEY, CDR2 SVGAGI. The CDR3 is 16 amino acids.

The table lists this clone with a few counts. The gene calls are TRBV11-3 and TRBJ2-7; TRBD1 might be the D (6 bases). The CDR3 is made up of 13 amino acids. With 3 bases removed from V and 7 bases from J, the gap between germline ends came to 13 bases. The germline V gene has CDR1 SGHNT and CDR2 YENEEA. The CDR3 reads CASSFQGSGEQYF. DNA for the CDR3: TGTGCCAGCAGCTTCCAGGGGTCGGGGGAGCAGTACTTC.

This chain links TRBV5-6 with TRBJ2-2; 9 bases are shared with TRBD1. CDR3 length: 14 amino acids. Germline V gene sequence: CDR1 SGHDT, CDR2 YYEEEE. Trimming took 4 bases from V and 8 from J; bases not matched to a gene: 6. In DNA form, the CDR3 reads TGTGCCAGCAGCAGCGGGACAGGGCGGGGGGAGCTGTTTTTT. Amino acids: CASSSGTGRGELFF.

The chain carries TRBV5-1 and TRBJ1-2, with 7 bases matching TRBD1. The trim removed 4 bases at V and 0 bases at J, leaving 6 bases unmatched. CDR3 length: 15 residues. Germline CDR1 reads SGHRS; CDR2 reads YFSETQ. The CDR3 protein is CASSPGTASNYGYTF. Here the CDR3 DNA reads TGCGCCAGCAGCCCGGGGACAGCCTCTAACTATGGCTACACCTTC.

J is TRBJ2-1 and V is TRBV27; 7 bases line up with TRBD2. Germline V lookup: CDR1 MNHEY, CDR2 SMNVEV (reference sequence). V lost 4 bases to trimming and J lost 3 bases; unmatched junction nucleotides: 9. The CDR3 consists of 16 residues. In DNA, the CDR3 is TGTGCCAGCAGTTACTACTCCCAGCGGGACTACAATGAGCAGTTCTTC. It is translated as CASSYYSQRDYNEQFF.